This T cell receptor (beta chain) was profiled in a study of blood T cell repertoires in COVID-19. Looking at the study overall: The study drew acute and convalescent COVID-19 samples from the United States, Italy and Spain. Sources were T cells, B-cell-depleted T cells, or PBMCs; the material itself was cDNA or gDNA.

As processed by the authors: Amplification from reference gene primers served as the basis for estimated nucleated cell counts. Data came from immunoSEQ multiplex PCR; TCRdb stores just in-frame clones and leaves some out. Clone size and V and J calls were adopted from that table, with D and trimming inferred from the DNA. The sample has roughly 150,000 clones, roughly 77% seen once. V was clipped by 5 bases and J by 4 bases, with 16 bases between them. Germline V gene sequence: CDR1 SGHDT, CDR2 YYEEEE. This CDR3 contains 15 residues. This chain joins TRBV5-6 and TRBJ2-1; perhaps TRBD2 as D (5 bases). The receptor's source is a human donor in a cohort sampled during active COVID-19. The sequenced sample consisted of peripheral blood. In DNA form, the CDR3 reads TGTGCCAGCAGGAAACTAGTGATGGGGTACAATGAGCAGTTCTTC. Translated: CASRKLVMGYNEQFF.